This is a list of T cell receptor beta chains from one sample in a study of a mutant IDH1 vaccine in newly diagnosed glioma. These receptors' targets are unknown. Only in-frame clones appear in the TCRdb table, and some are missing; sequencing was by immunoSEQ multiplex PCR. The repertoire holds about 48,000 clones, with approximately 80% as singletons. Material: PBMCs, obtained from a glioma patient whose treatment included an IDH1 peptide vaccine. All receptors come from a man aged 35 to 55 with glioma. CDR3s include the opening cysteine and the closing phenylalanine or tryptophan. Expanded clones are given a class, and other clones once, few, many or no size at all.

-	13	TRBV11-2	CASTTSGGTPQYF
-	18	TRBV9	CASSVGATSGLAKNIQYF
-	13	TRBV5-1	CASSLRQQETQYF
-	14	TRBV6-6	CASSSTGDLYEQYF
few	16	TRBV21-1	CASSRRKGQVFYEQYF
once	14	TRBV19	CASNFGGDNEKLFF
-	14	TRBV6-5	CASRSGGEWQPQHF
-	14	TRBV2	CASTQGAANEKLFF
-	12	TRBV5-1	CASGKYQETQYF
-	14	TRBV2	CASSEAGRGRGYTF
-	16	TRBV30	CAWGAKAAGVSQPQHF
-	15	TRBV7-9	CASSPSGSTYYGYTF